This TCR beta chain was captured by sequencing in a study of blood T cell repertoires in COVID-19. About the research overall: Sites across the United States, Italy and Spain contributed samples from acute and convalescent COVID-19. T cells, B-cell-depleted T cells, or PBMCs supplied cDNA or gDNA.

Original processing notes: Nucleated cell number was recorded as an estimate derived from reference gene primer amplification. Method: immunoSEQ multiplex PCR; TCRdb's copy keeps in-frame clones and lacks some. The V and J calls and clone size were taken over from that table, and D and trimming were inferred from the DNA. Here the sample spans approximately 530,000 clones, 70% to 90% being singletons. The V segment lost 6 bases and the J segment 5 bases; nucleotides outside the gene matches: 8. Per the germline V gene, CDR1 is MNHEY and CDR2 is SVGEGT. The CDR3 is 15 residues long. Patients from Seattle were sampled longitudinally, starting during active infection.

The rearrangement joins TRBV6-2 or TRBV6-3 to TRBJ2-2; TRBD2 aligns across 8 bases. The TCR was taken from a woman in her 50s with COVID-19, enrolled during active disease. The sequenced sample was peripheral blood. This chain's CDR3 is CASSRGGKGTGELFF. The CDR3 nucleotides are TGTGCCAGCAGCCGGGGGGGAAAGGGTACCGGGGAGCTGTTTTTT.